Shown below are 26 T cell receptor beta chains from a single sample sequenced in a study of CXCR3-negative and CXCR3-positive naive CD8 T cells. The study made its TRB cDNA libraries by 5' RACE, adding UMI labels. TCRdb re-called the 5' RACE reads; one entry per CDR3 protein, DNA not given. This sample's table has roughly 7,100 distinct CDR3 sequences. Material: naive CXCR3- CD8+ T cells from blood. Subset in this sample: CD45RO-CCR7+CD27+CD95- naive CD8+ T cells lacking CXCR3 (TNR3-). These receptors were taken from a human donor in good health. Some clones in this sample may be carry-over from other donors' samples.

The CDR3 loop reads CASLDRGQVNTEAFF. The chain couples TRBV19 to TRBJ1-1; no DNA is available, so the TRBD1 call from TCRdb remains unchecked. Germline V gene data show CDR1 as LNHDA and CDR2 as SQIVND (reference sequence). CDR3 size: 15 residues.

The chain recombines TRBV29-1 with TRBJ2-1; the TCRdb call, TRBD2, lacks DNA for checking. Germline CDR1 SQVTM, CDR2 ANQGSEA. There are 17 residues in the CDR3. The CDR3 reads CSVEGWGLAGKDNEQFF.

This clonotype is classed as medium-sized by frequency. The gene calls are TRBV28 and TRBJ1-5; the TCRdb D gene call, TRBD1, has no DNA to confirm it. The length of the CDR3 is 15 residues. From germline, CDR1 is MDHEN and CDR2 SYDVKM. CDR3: CASSSGVRGNQPQHF.

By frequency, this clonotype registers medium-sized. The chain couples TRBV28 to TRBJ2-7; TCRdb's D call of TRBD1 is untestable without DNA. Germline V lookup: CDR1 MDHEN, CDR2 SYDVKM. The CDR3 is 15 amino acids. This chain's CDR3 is CASSWGGLGSYEQYF.

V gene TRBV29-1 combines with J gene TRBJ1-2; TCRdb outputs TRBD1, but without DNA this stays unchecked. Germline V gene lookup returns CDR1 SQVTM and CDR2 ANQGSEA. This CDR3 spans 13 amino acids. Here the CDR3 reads CSVEGQLDYGYTF.

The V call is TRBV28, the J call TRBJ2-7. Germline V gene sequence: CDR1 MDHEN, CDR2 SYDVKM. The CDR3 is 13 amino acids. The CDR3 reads CASTLKGPYEQYF. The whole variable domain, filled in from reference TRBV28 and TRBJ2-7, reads DVKVTQSSRYLVKRTGEKVFLECVQDMDHENMFWYRQDPGLGLRLIYFSYDVKMKEKGDIPEGYSVSREKKERFSLILESASTNQTSMYLCASTLKGPYEQYFGPGTRLTVT.

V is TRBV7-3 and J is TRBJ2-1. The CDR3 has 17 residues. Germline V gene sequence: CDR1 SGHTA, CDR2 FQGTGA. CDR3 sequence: CASSLYKSARTYNEQFF.

CDR3 loop: CASSLAGGNEQFF. The rearrangement joins TRBV6-1 to TRBJ2-1; no DNA is available, so the TRBD2 call from TCRdb remains unchecked. Germline lookup yields CDR1 MNHNS and CDR2 SASEGT. The CDR3 has 13 amino acids.

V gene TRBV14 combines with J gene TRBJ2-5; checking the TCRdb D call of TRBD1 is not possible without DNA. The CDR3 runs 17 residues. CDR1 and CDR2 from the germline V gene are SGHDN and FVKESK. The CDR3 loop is CARSQQDRALSNWTQYF.

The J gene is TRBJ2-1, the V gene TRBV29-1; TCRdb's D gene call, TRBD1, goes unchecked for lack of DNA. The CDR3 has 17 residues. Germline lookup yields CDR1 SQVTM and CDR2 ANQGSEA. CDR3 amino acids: CSVESPGVRRAHNEQFF.

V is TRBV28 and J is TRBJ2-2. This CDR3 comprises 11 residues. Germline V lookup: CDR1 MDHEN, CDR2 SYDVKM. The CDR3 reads CASSKLRELFF. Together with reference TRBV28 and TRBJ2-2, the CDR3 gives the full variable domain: DVKVTQSSRYLVKRTGEKVFLECVQDMDHENMFWYRQDPGLGLRLIYFSYDVKMKEKGDIPEGYSVSREKKERFSLILESASTNQTSMYLCASSKLRELFFGEGSRLTVL.

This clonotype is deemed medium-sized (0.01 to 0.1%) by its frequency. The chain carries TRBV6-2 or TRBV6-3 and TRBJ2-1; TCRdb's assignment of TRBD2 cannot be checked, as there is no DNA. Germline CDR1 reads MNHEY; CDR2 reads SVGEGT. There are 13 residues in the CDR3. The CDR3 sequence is CASSVGLLNEQFF.

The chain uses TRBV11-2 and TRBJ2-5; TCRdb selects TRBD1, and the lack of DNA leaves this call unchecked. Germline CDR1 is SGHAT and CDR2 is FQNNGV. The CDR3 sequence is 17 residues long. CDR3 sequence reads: CASSLDKGARGQETQYF.

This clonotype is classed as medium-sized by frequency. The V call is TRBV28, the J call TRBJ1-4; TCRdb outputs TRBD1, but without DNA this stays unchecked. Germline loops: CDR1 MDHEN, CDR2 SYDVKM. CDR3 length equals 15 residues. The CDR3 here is CASSSAGTASEKLFF.

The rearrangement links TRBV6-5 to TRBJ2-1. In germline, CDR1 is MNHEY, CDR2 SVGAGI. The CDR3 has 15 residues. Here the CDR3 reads CASSYSTAAYNEQFF.

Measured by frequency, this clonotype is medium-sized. The CDR3 loop is CSVAWGHGNQPQHF. The rearrangement links TRBV29-1 to TRBJ1-5; TCRdb gives TRBD1 as the D gene, but with no DNA this cannot be confirmed. The CDR3 contains 14 residues. The germline V gene has CDR1 SQVTM and CDR2 ANQGSEA.

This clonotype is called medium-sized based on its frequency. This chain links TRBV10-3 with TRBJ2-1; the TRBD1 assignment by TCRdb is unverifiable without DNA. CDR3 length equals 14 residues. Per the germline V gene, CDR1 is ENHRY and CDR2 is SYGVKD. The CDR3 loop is CAISESRGVNEQFF.

This CDR3 is CASSLGLDEQFF. This chain uses TRBV11-3 with TRBJ2-1. Germline-derived CDR1 and CDR2 are SGHNT and YENEEA. CDR3 length: 12 amino acids.

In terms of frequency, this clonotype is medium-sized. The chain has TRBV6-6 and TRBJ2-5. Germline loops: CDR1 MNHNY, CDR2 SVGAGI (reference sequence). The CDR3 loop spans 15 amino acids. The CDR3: CASRFYADFQETQYF.

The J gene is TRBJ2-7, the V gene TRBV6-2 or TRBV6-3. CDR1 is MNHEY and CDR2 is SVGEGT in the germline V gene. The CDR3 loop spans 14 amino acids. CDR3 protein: CASSTWGSSYEQYF.

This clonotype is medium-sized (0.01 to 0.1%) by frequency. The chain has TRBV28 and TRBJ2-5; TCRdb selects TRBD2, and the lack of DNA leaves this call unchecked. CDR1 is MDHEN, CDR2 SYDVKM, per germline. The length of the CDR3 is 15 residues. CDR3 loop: CASSFVSGEAETQYF.

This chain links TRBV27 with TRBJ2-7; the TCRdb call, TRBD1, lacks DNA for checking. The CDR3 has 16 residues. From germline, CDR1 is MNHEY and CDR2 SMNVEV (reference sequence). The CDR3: CASSLVDRDGIPEQYF.

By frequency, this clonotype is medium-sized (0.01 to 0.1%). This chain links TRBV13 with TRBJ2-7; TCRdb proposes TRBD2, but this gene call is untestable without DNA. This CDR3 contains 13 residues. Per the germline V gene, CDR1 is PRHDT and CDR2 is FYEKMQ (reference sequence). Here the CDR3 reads CASSFPSHYEQYF. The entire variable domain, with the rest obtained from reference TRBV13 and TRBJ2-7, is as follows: AAGVIQSPRHLIKEKRETATLKCYPIPRHDTVYWYQQGPGQDPQFLISFYEKMQSDKGSIPDRFSAQQFSDYHSELNMSSLELGDSALYFCASSFPSHYEQYFGPGTRLTVT.

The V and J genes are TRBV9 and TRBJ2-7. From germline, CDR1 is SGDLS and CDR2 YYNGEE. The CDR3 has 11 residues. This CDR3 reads CASSVSYEQYF.

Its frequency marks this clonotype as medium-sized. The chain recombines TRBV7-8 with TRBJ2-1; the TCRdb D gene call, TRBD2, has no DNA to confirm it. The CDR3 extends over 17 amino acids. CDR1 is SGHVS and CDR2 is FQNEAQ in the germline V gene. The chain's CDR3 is CASSSTATSGMRNEQFF.

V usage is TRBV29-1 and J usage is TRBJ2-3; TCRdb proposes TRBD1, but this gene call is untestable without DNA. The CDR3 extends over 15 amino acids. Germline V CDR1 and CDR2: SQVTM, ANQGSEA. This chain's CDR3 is CSVDAGTGLPDTQYF.